Listed here are 31 T cell receptor beta chains from one sample, sequenced in a study of PD-1 blockade in classical Hodgkin lymphoma. Data came from immunoSEQ multiplex PCR; TCRdb stores just in-frame clones and leaves some out. The sample lists about 21,000 clones, 75% to 90% seen once, with approximately 7% in the top ten. Time point defined: cycle 4 day 1 (C4D1), after 6 weeks of nivolumab. Autologous stem cell transplantation was followed by relapse in every patient, and brentuximab vedotin exposure varied. Investigators obtained CD8+ T cells from thawed PBMCs by magnetic negative selection. Sequences were derived from CD8+ T cells from blood, sampled before the fourth cycle of nivolumab. These receptors all stem from a human donor with classical Hodgkin lymphoma.

This rearrangement joins TRBV15 to TRBJ2-5; D gene ambiguous. Looked up from germline, CDR1 is LNHNV and CDR2 is YYDKDF (reference sequence). This CDR3 has 13 residues. The V end lost 5 bases, the J end lost 0 bases, and 7 bases lay between the germline ends. CDR3 sequence: CATSGEHQETQYF. CDR3 nucleotides: TGTGCCACCAGCGGTGAGCACCAAGAGACCCAGTACTTC.

V is TRBV27 and J is TRBJ1-6; no reliable D call. The V gene's germline CDR1 is MNHEY and CDR2 SMNVEV (reference sequence). The CDR3 has 14 amino acids. The V and J ends lost 2 bases and 7 bases respectively, with 9 bases between them. The CDR3 loop reads CASSLAAGNSPLHF. CDR3 coding DNA: TGTGCCAGCAGTTTAGCAGCCGGGAATTCACCCCTCCACTTT.

V gene TRBV14 combines with J gene TRBJ1-1; D not certain. Germline V CDR1 and CDR2: SGHDN, FVKESK. Trimming took off 3 bases at V and 10 bases at J, with 9 bases between the two ends. The CDR3 extends over 11 amino acids. CDR3 region: CASSHAGRAFF. CDR3 nucleotide sequence: TGTGCCAGCAGCCATGCGGGGAGAGCTTTCTTT.

The chain joins TRBV6-4 to TRBJ2-1, with 8 bases aligning to TRBD2. The CDR3 is made up of 15 amino acids. CDR1 and CDR2 (germline): MRHNA, SNTAGT. V lost 5 bases, J lost 7 bases, and 10 bases stayed unmatched. The CDR3 nucleotides read TGTGCCAGCAGTCGATCGGGGGGGGGCCGAAATGAGCAGTTCTTC. Amino acid sequence: CASSRSGGGRNEQFF.

The rearrangement links TRBV4-1 to TRBJ2-1; no reliable D call. Between the trimmed V and J ends, which lost 0 bases and 10 bases, there was a span of 7 bases. The CDR3 length is 12 residues. Germline CDR1 and CDR2: MGHRA and YSYEKL. This CDR3 reads CASSQDRQEQFF. Written as DNA, the CDR3 is TGCGCCAGCAGCCAAGATCGGCAGGAGCAGTTCTTC.

This chain connects TRBV7-6 to TRBJ1-2; D call uncertain. There are 11 residues in the CDR3. The germline V gene has CDR1 SGHVS and CDR2 FNYEAQ. V dropped 1 base and J dropped 8 bases, with 5 bases sitting between them. The CDR3 loop is CASSLGQGYTF. In DNA, the CDR3 is TGTGCCAGCAGCTTAGGGCAGGGCTACACCTTC.

V is TRBV19 and J is TRBJ1-1; tentative D call: TRBD1 (6 bases). The CDR3 contains 13 residues. V gave up 7 bases and J gave up 8 bases, with 17 bases separating them. CDR1 and CDR2 from the germline V gene are LNHDA and SQIVND (reference sequence). The CDR3: CASTPWGRGEAFF. The DNA of the CDR3 is TGTGCCAGTACACCGTGGGGGCGAGGCGAAGCTTTCTTT.

This chain joins TRBV28 and TRBJ2-5; 12 bases fit TRBD2. V dropped 7 bases and J dropped 5; count of bases not matched to a gene: 8. From germline, CDR1 is MDHEN and CDR2 SYDVKM. This CDR3 is built from 15 residues. The CDR3 protein is CASTEGLAGTETQYF. CDR3 in DNA: TGTGCCAGCACCGAAGGACTAGCGGGGACGGAGACCCAGTACTTC. Using reference TRBV28 and TRBJ2-5 for the parts outside the CDR3, the full variable domain is DVKVTQSSRYLVKRTGEKVFLECVQDMDHENMFWYRQDPGLGLRLIYFSYDVKMKEKGDIPEGYSVSREKKERFSLILESASTNQTSMYLCASTEGLAGTETQYFGPGTRLLVL.

V is TRBV7-2 and J is TRBJ2-7; 8 bases agree with TRBD1. The CDR3 covers 13 residues. V lost 5 bases and J lost 5; bases outside the gene matches: 5. Looked up from germline, CDR1 is SGHTA and CDR2 is FQGNSA. The CDR3 is CASSDGTGHEQYF. The CDR3 DNA follows: TGTGCCAGCAGCGACGGGACAGGTCACGAGCAGTACTTC. Full variable domain (missing parts from reference TRBV7-2 and TRBJ2-7): GAGVSQSPSNKVTEKGKDVELRCDPISGHTALYWYRQSLGQGLEFLIYFQGNSAPDKSGLPSDRFSAERTGGSVSTLTIQRTQQEDSAVYLCASSDGTGHEQYFGPGTRLTVT.

This clone was found a few times. This chain connects TRBV6-4 to TRBJ2-2, with D tentatively TRBD2 (7 bases). CDR3 length: 14 amino acids. Trimming took off 6 bases at V and 6 bases at J, with 14 bases between the two ends. Germline-derived CDR1 and CDR2 are MRHNA and SNTAGT. CDR3 sequence reads: CASREGGDAGELFF. As DNA, the CDR3 is TGTGCCAGCAGGGAAGGGGGGGACGCCGGGGAGCTGTTTTTT.

The V gene is TRBV18, the J gene TRBJ2-5, with TRBD1 matching 7 bases. Germline lookup yields CDR1 KGHSH and CDR2 LQKENI. Unmatched junction bases numbered 3, after V lost 3 bases and J lost 2 bases. CDR3 length equals 14 residues. CDR3 DNA: TGTGCCAGCTCACCCGACAGGGTACAAGAGACCCAGTACTTC. This codes for CASSPDRVQETQYF.

The chain uses TRBV10-1 and TRBJ1-1, with D perhaps matching TRBD1 (5 bases). CDR3 length: 13 amino acids. V lost 5 bases and J 0 bases, leaving 7 bases between the germline ends. From germline, CDR1 is WNHNN and CDR2 SYGVQD (reference sequence). DNA of the CDR3: TGCGCCAGCAGTCCGACAGTGAACACTGAAGCTTTCTTT. It translates to CASSPTVNTEAFF.

V gene TRBV5-8 combines with J gene TRBJ1-2; 9 nucleotides line up with TRBD1. CDR1 is SGHTS, CDR2 YDEGEE, per germline. The J segment lost 5 bases and the V segment lost 5 bases, leaving 7 bases of the junction unmatched. The CDR3 extends over 14 amino acids. CDR3 protein: CASRSGTGIYGYTF. For the CDR3, the DNA is TGTGCCAGCAGGTCCGGGACAGGGATTTATGGCTACACCTTC. Using reference TRBV5-8 and TRBJ1-2 for the parts outside the CDR3, the full variable domain is EAGVTQSPTHLIKTRGQQATLRCSPISGHTSVYWYQQALGLGLQFLLWYDEGEERNRGNFPPRFSGRQFPNYSSELNVNALELEDSALYLCASRSGTGIYGYTFGSGTRLTVV.

The rearrangement uses TRBV6-5 and TRBJ2-1; D tentatively fits TRBD1 or TRBD2 (5 bases each). V lost 1 base, J lost 11 bases, and 6 bases lay in between. The germline CDR1 and CDR2 sequences are MNHEY and SVGAGI. The CDR3 length is 11 residues. CDR3 DNA: TGTGCCAGCAGTTACTGGGGACAGCAGTTCTTC. Residues: CASSYWGQQFF.

The CDR3 loop reads CASSLDRGLLAFF. The CDR3 coding sequence is TGTGCCAGCAGCTTAGACAGGGGGCTGTTGGCTTTCTTT. The J gene is TRBJ1-1, the V gene TRBV7-9; 9 bases match TRBD1. From germline, CDR1 is SEHNR and CDR2 FQNEAQ (reference sequence). This CDR3 contains 13 residues. The J segment lost 11 bases and the V segment lost 1 base, leaving 5 bases of the junction unmatched.

This chain connects TRBV29-1 to TRBJ1-1; maybe TRBD1 (6 bases). CDR1 and CDR2 (germline): SQVTM, ANQGSEA. The V end lost 0 bases, the J end lost 0 bases, and 8 bases lay between the germline ends. The CDR3 runs 14 residues. This CDR3 is CSVEDDRLNTEAFF. CDR3 bases: TGCAGCGTTGAAGATGACAGGTTGAACACTGAAGCTTTCTTT.

V gene TRBV23-1 combines with J gene TRBJ2-5; D is uncertain. TRBV23-1 falls under the ORF class, with uncertain function. Deletions cut 4 bases from V and 2 bases from J, with 8 bases between. This CDR3 is 13 amino acids long. CDR3 region: CASSPVGQETQYF. The DNA for the CDR3 is TGCGCCAGCAGTCCGGTAGGGCAAGAGACCCAGTACTTC.

This chain joins TRBV19 and TRBJ2-1, with a possible D match to TRBD2 (5 bases). V was trimmed by 1 base and J by 4 bases, leaving 11 bases between them. Germline V gene lookup returns CDR1 LNHDA and CDR2 SQIVND (reference sequence). This CDR3 region has 15 residues. CDR3 bases: TGTGCCAGTAGTATAGCTTCCAGAGGGTACAATGAGCAGTTCTTC. It yields the protein CASSIASRGYNEQFF.

The V call is TRBV27, the J call TRBJ2-7, with TRBD1 matching over 7 bases. Germline trimming cut 3 bases from V and 0 bases from J; bases unmatched to any gene: 2. CDR3 length: 14 residues. The germline V gene encodes CDR1 MNHEY and CDR2 SMNVEV (reference sequence). In DNA, the CDR3 is TGTGCCAGCAGTTTCGGGGACAGCTCCTACGAGCAGTACTTC. This codes for CASSFGDSSYEQYF.

V is TRBV27 and J is TRBJ2-7; D is perhaps TRBD2 (6 bases). This CDR3 has 14 amino acids. The V gene's germline CDR1 is MNHEY and CDR2 SMNVEV (reference sequence). V lost 5 bases and J 6 bases, leaving 17 bases between the germline ends. The CDR3 sequence is CASSPSGGFGEQYF. CDR3 DNA: TGTGCCAGCAGTCCCTCCGGGGGATTCGGCGAGCAGTACTTC.

V is TRBV7-9 and J is TRBJ1-4, with 9 bases matching TRBD1. The CDR3 consists of 14 residues. Trimming cost V 6 bases and J 5 bases; bases outside gene matches: 4. CDR1 SEHNR and CDR2 FQNEAQ come from the germline V gene (reference sequence). CDR3 in amino acids: CASSAGTGNEKLFF. The CDR3 bases are TGTGCCAGCAGTGCCGGGACAGGGAATGAAAAACTGTTTTTT.

V usage is TRBV7-7 and J usage is TRBJ2-7, with 8 bases that match TRBD1. Germline-derived CDR1 and CDR2 are SSHAT and FNYEAQ (reference sequence). The CDR3 sequence is 14 residues long. With 5 bases clipped from V and 2 bases from J, the junction kept 5 bases outside the gene matches. The CDR3 sequence: CASSLGTGTYEQYF. In nucleotides, the CDR3 is TGTGCCAGCAGCCTGGGGACAGGTACCTACGAGCAGTACTTC.

This rearrangement joins TRBV11-2 to TRBJ1-4, with D unclear. The CDR3 extends over 14 amino acids. CDR1 is SGHAT, CDR2 FQNNGV, per germline. V was clipped by 4 bases and J by 5 bases, with 11 bases between them. The CDR3 DNA reads TGTGCCAGCAGCTCCTGGATGCCAAATGAAAAACTGTTTTTT. Translating gives CASSSWMPNEKLFF.

The J gene is TRBJ2-3, the V gene TRBV29-1; TRBD2 aligns across 12 bases. Germline V CDR1 and CDR2: SQVTM, ANQGSEA. CDR3 length: 15 residues. Trimming removed 7 bases from V and 0 bases from J; junction bases left unmatched: 5. CDR3 sequence: CSAYGLAGSTDTQYF. DNA for the CDR3: TGCAGCGCATACGGACTAGCGGGGAGCACAGATACGCAGTATTTT.

The CDR3 nucleotides read TGTGCCAGTAGGGATTTGGCTGAAGCTTTCTTT. Translation: CASRDLAEAFF. V usage is TRBV19 and J usage is TRBJ1-1; D uncertain. Germline V gives CDR1 LNHDA, CDR2 SQIVND (reference sequence). V was pared by 6 bases and J by 6 bases, with 8 bases between. The CDR3 consists of 11 residues.

The V gene is TRBV7-9, the J gene TRBJ1-5, with a possible D match to TRBD1 (5 bases). Looked up from germline, CDR1 is SEHNR and CDR2 is FQNEAQ (reference sequence). With 0 bases removed from V and 7 bases from J, the gap between germline ends came to 13 bases. The CDR3 is made up of 15 amino acids. CDR3 loop: CASSLAGQGYQPQHF. The CDR3 DNA reads TGTGCCAGCAGCTTAGCGGGGCAGGGATACCAGCCCCAGCATTTT.

The V gene is TRBV11-2, the J gene TRBJ2-3; a weak D match, TRBD1 (6 bases). V gave up 3 bases and J gave up 6 bases, with 13 bases separating them. The CDR3 covers 14 residues. CDR1 is SGHAT and CDR2 is FQNNGV in the germline V gene. As DNA, the CDR3 is TGTGCCAGCAGCTTTATGGGGGCTCAGGATACGCAGTATTTT. This gives the protein CASSFMGAQDTQYF.

The V gene is TRBV6-5, the J gene TRBJ1-4; D is perhaps TRBD1 (5 bases). The CDR3 loop spans 13 amino acids. Germline V lookup: CDR1 MNHEY, CDR2 SVGAGI. V shed 7 bases and J shed 8 bases, with 14 bases lying between them. CDR3 nucleotides: TGTGCCAGCAACCCGACCGGGACGGAAAAACTGTTTTTT. Translating it yields CASNPTGTEKLFF.

The V and J genes are TRBV6-1 and TRBJ1-1; D is unclear. Trimming removed 6 bases from V and 0 bases from J, with 8 bases in between. The CDR3 runs to 13 residues. Germline V gene sequence: CDR1 MNHNS, CDR2 SASEGT. CDR3 sequence: CASSETLNTEAFF. For the CDR3, the DNA is TGTGCCAGCAGCGAGACACTGAACACTGAAGCTTTCTTT.

The table lists this clone with a few counts. This chain uses TRBV11-3 with TRBJ2-2; D possibly matches TRBD1 or TRBD2 (5 bases each). CDR3 length: 14 residues. Germline CDR1 is SGHNT and CDR2 is YENEEA. V shed 3 bases and J shed 4 bases, with 9 bases lying between them. CDR3 protein: CASSFGALTGELFF. CDR3 nucleotide sequence: TGTGCCAGCAGCTTCGGGGCTCTCACCGGGGAGCTGTTTTTT.

The chain joins TRBV19 to TRBJ2-5; 9 nucleotides line up with TRBD1. Losses at the gene ends were 6 bases for V and 1 base for J; bases not matched to a gene: 0. CDR1 and CDR2 (germline): LNHDA, SQIVND (reference sequence). The CDR3 totals 13 residues. The CDR3 DNA follows: TGTGCCAGTAGGGGACAGGGCCAAGAGACCCAGTACTTC. Protein: CASRGQGQETQYF.